A few counts support the clone carrying this T cell receptor beta chain. This sample was included in a study of T-cell reconstitution after alpha-beta-depleted transplantation in children. V lost 2 bases and J lost 1, with 13 bases in between. Per germline, CDR1 MRHNA and CDR2 SNTAGT. This CDR3 region has 16 residues. The TCRbeta library was prepared with unique molecular identifiers. TCRdb re-analysed the PCR reads in MiXCR, keeping a single row per CDR3 protein. The sample consists of hundreds of thousands of distinct CDR3 sequences, 8% to 9.5% of them appearing once. The rearrangement links TRBV6-4 to TRBJ2-3, with D possibly being TRBD1 (5 bases). The origin of this receptor is a human donor who donated a stem cell graft to a child with acute lymphoblastic leukemia. The starting material was PBMCs from the stem cell graft donor, obtained from the stem cell graft. In nucleotides, the CDR3 is TGTGCCAGCAGTGACCCCCAGGGTCAGGGCACAGATACGCAGTATTTT. It yields the protein CASSDPQGQGTDTQYF.